This T cell receptor (beta chain) stems from a study of T-cell reconstitution after alpha-beta-depleted transplantation in children. Library preparation (for TCRbeta) was performed with unique molecular identifiers. TCRdb ran MiXCR on the PCR reads and lists one entry per CDR3 protein. The sample has about 300,000 distinct CDR3 sequences; roughly a tenth are singletons. In its sample, this clonotype was seen a few times. The CDR3 totals 14 residues. Per the germline V gene, CDR1 is SGDLS and CDR2 is YYNGEE. The V end was cut by 0 bases, the J end by 0 bases, with 6 bases between. The TCR sequence derives from a boy under two years old with acute myeloid leukemia, due to receive a stem cell transplant. The chain recombines TRBV9 with TRBJ1-1; D is unresolved. The source material was PBMCs, sampled before TCRalphabeta/CD19-depleted stem cell transplant. The CDR3 DNA reads TGTGCCAGCAGCGTAGATCGGGTGAACACTGAAGCTTTCTTT. It specifies CASSVDRVNTEAFF.